These 22 T cell receptor beta chains came from one sample sequenced in a study of cytotoxic CD8 clonotypes in ibrutinib-treated CLL. Here immunoSEQ multiplex PCR was the method, and the copy in TCRdb shows in-frame clones only, minus some. The data show under 300,000 clones, 70% seen once. Here the sequenced sample was PBMCs, taken after 24 months of ibrutinib treatment. The source of these receptors is a human donor with chronic lymphocytic leukemia.

This clone showed up many times. The genes are TRBV7-9 and TRBJ2-3; D uncertain. CDR1 and CDR2 (germline): SEHNR, FQNEAQ (reference sequence). The V end was cut by 3 bases, the J end by 1 base, with 17 bases between. The length of the CDR3 is 17 residues. CDR3 bases: TGTGCCAGCAGCTTCCCTCGTTGGGGATTGGGCACAGATACGCAGTATTTT. As protein: CASSFPRWGLGTDTQYF.

This clone was picked up one time. This sequence joins TRBV19 and TRBJ2-7; 10 bases line up with TRBD1. Germline V CDR1 and CDR2: LNHDA, SQIVND (reference sequence). V lost 7 bases and J lost 3; bases outside the gene matches: 9. This CDR3 has 15 residues. The CDR3 region is CASNPTGTGDYEQYF. In DNA, the CDR3 is TGTGCCAGTAACCCGACCGGGACAGGGGACTACGAGCAGTACTTC.

The rearrangement uses TRBV28 and TRBJ1-5; TRBD1 matches 9 bases. Trimming took 7 bases from V and 6 from J; bases not matched to a gene: 7. Germline loops: CDR1 MDHEN, CDR2 SYDVKM. The CDR3 covers 14 residues. The CDR3 nucleotides read TGTGCCAGCAAAGCAAGGGACAGGGCTCAGCCCCAGCATTTT. Translating gives CASKARDRAQPQHF.

This chain links TRBV5-1 with TRBJ2-3; D assignment may be TRBD1 or TRBD2 (5 bases each). The CDR3 totals 15 residues. V lost 0 bases and J 4 bases, leaving 12 bases between the germline ends. CDR1 SGHRS and CDR2 YFSETQ come from the germline V gene. The CDR3 protein is CASSLVGDGADTQYF. The CDR3 DNA sequence: TGCGCCAGCAGCTTGGTTGGGGACGGGGCAGATACGCAGTATTTT.

The CDR3 sequence: CASSETDREQYF. The CDR3 DNA sequence: TGTGCCAGCAGTGAAACCGACCGCGAGCAGTACTTC. V is TRBV25-1 and J is TRBJ2-7; the D is unclear. Germline loops: CDR1 MGHDK, CDR2 SYGVNS. Trimming took 2 bases from V and 6 from J, leaving 8 bases between them. This CDR3 region has 12 residues.

The V gene is TRBV7-9, the J gene TRBJ1-2; D gene ambiguous. V lost 5 bases to trimming and J lost 6 bases, with 10 bases between them. CDR3 length: 12 amino acids. The germline V gene encodes CDR1 SEHNR and CDR2 FQNEAQ (reference sequence). The CDR3 loop reads CASSPGPDGYTF. CDR3 sequence (DNA): TGTGCCAGCAGCCCCGGTCCGGATGGCTACACCTTC.

The CDR3 DNA sequence: TGCGCCAGCAGCCCCGGGACAGGGTCGGACGAGCAGTACTTC. Amino acids: CASSPGTGSDEQYF. This chain connects TRBV5-1 to TRBJ2-7; 9 bases line up with TRBD1. The germline gives CDR1 SGHRS, CDR2 YFSETQ. The CDR3 consists of 14 residues. V trimming: 4 bases; J trimming: 5 bases; junction bases outside the gene matches: 7.

The genes are TRBV4-3 and TRBJ2-1, with D tentatively TRBD1 (5 bases). In germline, CDR1 is LGHNA, CDR2 YSLEER. This CDR3 has 15 residues. V lost 1 base to trimming and J lost 5 bases, with 12 bases between them. The CDR3 region is CASSQVTVFHNEQFF. CDR3 DNA sequence: TGCGCCAGCAGCCAAGTGACAGTCTTCCACAATGAGCAGTTCTTC.

The chain recombines TRBV5-1 with TRBJ2-6; D may be TRBD1 (7 bases). CDR3 length equals 19 residues. Germline CDR1 SGHRS, CDR2 YFSETQ. The ends were cut back, 5 bases at V and 0 bases at J, with 21 bases in the middle. The CDR3 nucleotides are TGCGCCAGCAGTCGCGCGCGGGACAGCCGAAACTCTGGGGCCAACGTCCTGACTTTC. Its translation is CASSRARDSRNSGANVLTF.

This clone showed up just once. The chain is built from TRBV5-1 and TRBJ2-1, with TRBD2 matching over 15 bases. Germline-derived CDR1 and CDR2 are SGHRS and YFSETQ. The CDR3 spans 17 residues. V trimming: 1 base; J trimming: 7 bases; junction bases outside the gene matches: 6. CDR3 amino acids: CASSLMGLAGGNNEQFF. CDR3 DNA: TGCGCCAGCAGCTTGATGGGACTAGCGGGAGGAAATAATGAGCAGTTCTTC.

The chain employs TRBV30 and TRBJ2-1, with 7 bases aligning to TRBD1. Per the germline V gene, CDR1 is GTSNPN and CDR2 is SVGIG (reference sequence). The CDR3 is made up of 11 amino acids. With V trimmed by 4 bases and J by 16 bases, 10 bases remained unmatched. DNA for the CDR3: TGTGCCTGGACCGACAGGGCCCAGGGTTTCTTC. Protein product: CAWTDRAQGFF.

DNA for the CDR3: TGCAGTGCTCCGAGGAGGGGGGAGCTGTTTTTT. This sequence encodes CSAPRRGELFF. This chain joins TRBV20-1 and TRBJ2-2; tentatively, D is TRBD2 (5 bases). Germline CDR1 DFQATT, CDR2 SNEGSKA (reference sequence). This CDR3 contains 11 residues. Trimming pared 5 bases from V and 8 bases from J, leaving 9 bases between.

The chain links TRBV27 to TRBJ2-1, with unresolved D. CDR3 length: 12 residues. CDR1 and CDR2 (germline): MNHEY, SMNVEV (reference sequence). The V end was cut by 3 bases, the J end by 10 bases, with 10 bases between. CDR3: CASSFLSREQFF. CDR3 DNA sequence: TGTGCCAGCAGTTTTTTGTCAAGAGAGCAGTTCTTC.

V usage is TRBV5-5 and J usage is TRBJ1-5; unclear D gene. CDR3 length: 12 residues. CDR1 and CDR2 (germline): SGHKS, YYEKEE (reference sequence). Between the trimmed V and J ends, which lost 4 bases and 7 bases, there was a span of 9 bases. CDR3 sequence: CASSPLGQPQHF. The CDR3 DNA reads as TGTGCCAGCAGCCCCCTTGGCCAGCCCCAGCATTTT.

The chain couples TRBV10-1 to TRBJ1-2; a possible D gene is TRBD1 (6 bases). The CDR3 runs to 13 residues. V lost 9 bases to trimming and J lost 7 bases, with 18 bases between them. From germline, CDR1 is WNHNN and CDR2 SYGVQD (reference sequence). DNA for the CDR3: TGCGCCAGTTCCCCATTCCCAGGGGTTGGCTACACCTTC. This translates into CASSPFPGVGYTF.

The chain couples TRBV9 to TRBJ2-1, with TRBD2 matching over 7 bases. V gave up 3 bases and J gave up 0 bases; unmatched junction bases: 9. The CDR3 has 17 residues. Per germline, CDR1 SGDLS and CDR2 YYNGEE. CDR3 residues: CASSAVLRGSSYNEQFF. The CDR3 DNA is TGTGCCAGCAGCGCTGTCCTGCGCGGGAGCTCCTACAATGAGCAGTTCTTC.

Only a few counts were recorded for this clone. The same CDR3 arises from other DNA sequences in this sample as well. The chain has TRBV7-9 and TRBJ2-5; 7 positions agree with TRBD1. V shed 5 bases and J 5 bases; nucleotides not matched to a gene: 5. CDR3 length equals 13 residues. In germline, CDR1 is SEHNR, CDR2 FQNEAQ (reference sequence). Here the CDR3 reads CASSPTGVETQYF. The CDR3 region has the DNA TGTGCCAGCAGCCCTACAGGGGTCGAGACCCAGTACTTC.

CDR3 nucleotides: TGTGCCAGCAACCCCAGAGGGGGCCGAGTCTACGAGCAGTACTTC. Protein product: CASNPRGGRVYEQYF. The rearrangement joins TRBV7-9 to TRBJ2-7; 7 positions agree with TRBD1. Germline V lookup: CDR1 SEHNR, CDR2 FQNEAQ (reference sequence). The V gene end was trimmed by 7 bases and the J gene end by 3 bases; junction bases not matched to a gene: 12. The CDR3 loop spans 15 amino acids. Using reference TRBV7-9 and TRBJ2-7 for the parts outside the CDR3, the full variable domain is DTGVSQNPRHKITKRGQNVTFRCDPISEHNRLYWYRQTLGQGPEFLTYFQNEAQLEKSRLLSDRFSAERPKGSFSTLEIQRTEQGDSAMYLCASNPRGGRVYEQYFGPGTRLTVT.

This chain connects TRBV7-3 to TRBJ2-1; 7 nucleotides match TRBD2. The V and J ends lost 0 bases and 7 bases, in that order; junction bases with no gene match: 15. The germline V gene has CDR1 SGHTA and CDR2 FQGTGA. This CDR3 is built from 18 residues. The CDR3 DNA reads as TGTGCCAGCAGCTTAACAGGGACTGGCGGGAGAATGTGGAATGAGCAGTTCTTC. Encoded protein: CASSLTGTGGRMWNEQFF.

This chain links TRBV13 with TRBJ2-7, with 7 bases lining up with TRBD1. The CDR3 runs to 15 residues. Trimming removed 2 bases from V and 3 bases from J; junction bases left unmatched: 7. Germline V CDR1 and CDR2: PRHDT, FYEKMQ (reference sequence). The CDR3 DNA reads TGTGCCAGCAGCTTAAGCAGGGGGTTCAACTACGAGCAGTACTTC. It specifies CASSLSRGFNYEQYF.

This sequence joins TRBV4-1 and TRBJ2-2; possibly TRBD1 for D (5 bases). Trimming pared 0 bases from V and 3 bases from J, leaving 14 bases between. The CDR3 is 17 residues long. Germline V gives CDR1 MGHRA, CDR2 YSYEKL. The CDR3 region is CASSQDRTMGYTGELFF. The DNA of the CDR3 is TGCGCCAGCAGCCAAGATCGGACAATGGGGTACACCGGGGAGCTGTTTTTT.

This clone was seen a handful of times. This chain joins TRBV10-3 and TRBJ2-3; TRBD2 matches at 7 bases. The germline CDR1 and CDR2 sequences are ENHRY and SYGVKD. Unmatched junction bases numbered 3, after V lost 5 bases and J lost 4 bases. The CDR3 runs 13 residues. The CDR3 DNA is TGTGCCATCAGTCTCCGGGAGGCAGATACGCAGTATTTT. The encoded protein is CAISLREADTQYF.